This T cell receptor (beta chain) was recorded in a study of blood T cell repertoires in COVID-19 (dated by TCRdb to 2019 to 2021). For context, the study as a whole: Collaborator samples came from the United States, Italy and Spain and covered acute and convalescent phases of COVID-19. The prospective study material was composed of cDNA or gDNA derived from T cells, B-cell-depleted T cells, or PBMCs. Deeply sampled blood TCRbeta repertoires from subjects exposed to, actively infected with, or recovered from COVID-19 were included in the dataset. The repertoires were released in a freely available public database intended as a resource for research on the immune response to SARS-CoV-2. The samples were drawn from two sources: the first 160 participants of the ongoing ImmuneRACE study, and 1,000 to 1,500 subjects contributed by 6 global collaborators. A de-identified subject ID, COVID-19 status, age in years and sex were almost always included in the sample metadata. Where available, HLA class I and class II types were taken from metadata supplied by the sample provider and were not determined by assay-based typing. Results the study describes overall, beyond this receptor: The amount of clinical and demographic metadata varied by source and participant and was provided uncurated.

TCRbeta CDR3 regions were amplified from genomic DNA using the immunoSEQ Assay, a bias-controlled multiplex PCR. Processing in the source paper ran as follows. Within the assay, amplification of reference gene primers was used to estimate how many nucleated cells each sample contained. To quantify the absolute abundance of each unique TCRbeta CDR3 rearrangement, sequence reads were collapsed and filtered. For each sample, productive Simpson clonality was calculated as the square root of Simpson's diversity index over productive rearrangements. TCRdb carries this immuneACCESS record with in-frame sequences only. Its versions omit some clonotypes, under half of them owing to an unresolved V gene in the studies checked, with the rest unexplained. V, J and clone size reflect that table, while D and trimming were determined from the DNA. The sample table holds fewer than 65,000 clones, of which 75% to 90% were seen once. Clones ranked in the top ten supply about 6.5% of the sample.

A remark on this clone: Its binding antigen is unknown. No clone much larger than this one lies a single base away; base qualities are absent.

Whole blood was collected in K2EDTA tubes by collaborating institutions according to the institutions' own protocols. For TCRbeta analysis, collaborators shipped samples as frozen whole blood, isolated PBMCs, or DNA extracted from either of those sample types. The CDR3 spans 14 residues, from the cysteine through the phenylalanine. Just CDR3 DNA is preserved here, 42 bases in frame from base 1. As encoded in the germline V gene, CDR1 is KGHDR while CDR2 is SFDVKD. V is cut back by 2 bases and J by 5 bases, with 4 bases in the junction unmatched. This TCR was sampled from a man between 60 and 75 years old with acute or convalescent COVID-19. The sample taken for sequencing was peripheral blood. Recombination linked TRBV24-1 to TRBJ2-5, with 7 bases aligning to TRBD2. DNA sequence: TGTGCCACCAGTGATTCCCGGGAGGTGGAGACCCAGTACTTC. The resulting protein is CATSDSREVETQYF.